This T cell receptor beta chain was profiled in a study of a mutant IDH1 vaccine in newly diagnosed glioma. Study details: With temozolomide cycles, or 4-6 weeks after radiotherapy alone, vaccination was started. Radiotherapy, temozolomide, or both had been given previously, and both were given to most.

In the case of this clone: Its target is not known.

Study-level findings and limits: Among top peripheral T cell clonotypes, changes seemed unrelated to pseudoprogression.

Time point specified: week 47, end of study. All doses held 300 ug of mutant IDH1 20-mer peptide, with topical imiquimod. Eight vaccinations went to patients in weeks 1, 3, 5, 7, 11, 15, 19, 23. TCRdb keeps only in-frame clones here, not all; method: immunoSEQ multiplex PCR. The table lists roughly 56,000 clones, roughly 80% of them singletons. The starting material was PBMCs, obtained from a glioma patient whose treatment included an IDH1 peptide vaccine. This sequence was found in a man aged 45-65 years with glioma.

The CDR3 nucleotides are TGCGCCAGCGCCCCGGGTCGTAATCAGCCCCAGCATTTT. The encoded protein is CASAPGRNQPQHF. The chain couples TRBV4-3 to TRBJ1-5; no definite D call. This CDR3 is built from 13 residues. V lost 8 bases and J lost 4, with 12 bases in between. From germline, CDR1 is LGHNA and CDR2 YSLEER.